This T cell receptor (beta chain) originates from a study of human T cells and chemical hapten exposure. The wider study: Doses of diphenylcyclopropenone went to the patients' scalps weekly throughout the roughly 24-week study.

TCRdb reanalysed the RACE reads using MiXCR and keeps one entry per CDR3 protein. Found here are about 300,000 distinct CDR3 sequences, about 5% of them singletons; the top ten hold around 8.8%. Study-wide points: The study found expanded TCRs formed significantly more large CDR3 similarity clusters than controls. There was alopecia in the donors, so their immune response may differ from that of healthy people.

In the case of this clonotype: Its antigen remains unknown.

The time point was: pre-sensitization, week 0. Described treatment: therapeutic diphenylcyclopropenone sensitization with weekly scalp DPC. From germline, CDR1 is MNHEY and CDR2 SMNVEV (reference sequence). V was cut by 6 bases and J by 4 bases, with 13 bases left in between. The CDR3 covers 14 residues. The receptor was isolated from a woman aged 18-35 years with alopecia areata. Some clones in this sample may be carry-over from other donors' samples. This material consisted of whole blood, taken in connection with sensitization to the hapten diphenylcyclopropenone (DPC). The gene calls are TRBV27 and TRBJ1-5; D uncertain. The CDR3 spells CASSEGPGNQPQHF. CDR3 DNA: TGTGCCAGCAGCGAGGGCCCTGGGAATCAGCCCCAGCATTTT.